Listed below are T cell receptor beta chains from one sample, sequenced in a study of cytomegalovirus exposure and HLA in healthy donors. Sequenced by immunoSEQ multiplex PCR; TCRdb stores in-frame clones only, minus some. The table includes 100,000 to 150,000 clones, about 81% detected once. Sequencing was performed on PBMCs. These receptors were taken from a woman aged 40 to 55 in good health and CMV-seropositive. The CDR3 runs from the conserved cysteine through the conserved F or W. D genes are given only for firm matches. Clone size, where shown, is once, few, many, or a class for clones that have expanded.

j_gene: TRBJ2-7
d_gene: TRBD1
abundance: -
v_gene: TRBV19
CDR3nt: TGTGCCAGTAGTTCGGGGACAGGTACCTACGAGCAGTACTTC
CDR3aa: CASSSGTGTYEQYF

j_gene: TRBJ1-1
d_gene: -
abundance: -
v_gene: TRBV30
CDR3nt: TGTGCCTGGAGCGACATGAACACTGAAGCTTTCTTT
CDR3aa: CAWSDMNTEAFF

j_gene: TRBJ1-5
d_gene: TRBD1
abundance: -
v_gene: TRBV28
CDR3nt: TGTGCCAGCAGTTTATGGGGTGGGACAGGCAATCAGCCCCAGCATTTT
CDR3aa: CASSLWGGTGNQPQHF

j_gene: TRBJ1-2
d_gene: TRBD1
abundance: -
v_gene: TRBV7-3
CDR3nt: TGTGCCAGCAGCTTATCTGGGACAGGCGGCTACACCTTC
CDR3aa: CASSLSGTGGYTF

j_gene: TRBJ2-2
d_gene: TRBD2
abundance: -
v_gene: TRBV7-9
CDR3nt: TGTGCCAGCTCCAACGGCGGGGGGGCGAACACCGGGGAGCTGTTTTTT
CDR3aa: CASSNGGGANTGELFF

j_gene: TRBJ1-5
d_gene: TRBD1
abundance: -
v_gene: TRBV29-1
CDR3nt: TGCAGCGGGTGGACAGGGGGCTCTCAGCCCCAGCATTTT
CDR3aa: CSGWTGGSQPQHF

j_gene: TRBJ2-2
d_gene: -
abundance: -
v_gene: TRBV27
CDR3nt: TGTGCCAGCAGTTTAGGACAGACTTCCACCGGGGAGCTGTTTTTT
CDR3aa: CASSLGQTSTGELFF

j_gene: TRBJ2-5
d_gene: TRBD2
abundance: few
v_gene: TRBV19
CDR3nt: TGTGCCAGTGCGGGACTAGCGTCCCGAGAGACCCAGTACTTC
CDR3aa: CASAGLASRETQYF

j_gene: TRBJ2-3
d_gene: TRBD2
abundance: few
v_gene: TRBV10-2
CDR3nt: TGCGCCAGCAGTGAGTCTATCCTAGCGGGATTTGACACAGATACGCAGTATTTT
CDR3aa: CASSESILAGFDTDTQYF

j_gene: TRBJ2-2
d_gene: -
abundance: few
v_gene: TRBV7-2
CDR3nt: TGTGCCAGCAATCGTGGCGGGTCTAACACCGGGGAGCTGTTTTTT
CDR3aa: CASNRGGSNTGELFF

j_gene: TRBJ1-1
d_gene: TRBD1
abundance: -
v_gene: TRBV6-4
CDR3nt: TGTGCCAGCAGTAGGGACAGGAACACTGAAGCTTTCTTT
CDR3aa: CASSRDRNTEAFF

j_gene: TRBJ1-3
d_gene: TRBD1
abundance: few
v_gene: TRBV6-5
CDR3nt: TGTGCCAGCAAAGTGACAGGGGGAGATGGAAACACCATATATTTT
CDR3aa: CASKVTGGDGNTIYF

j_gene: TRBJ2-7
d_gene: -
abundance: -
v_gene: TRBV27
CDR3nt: TGTGCCAGCAGTTACAGGGTCTCCTACGAGCAGTACTTC
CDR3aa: CASSYRVSYEQYF

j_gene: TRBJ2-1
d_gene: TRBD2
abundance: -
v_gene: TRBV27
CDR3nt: TGTGCCAGCAAAAGGGCGGGAGGCTACAATGAGCAGTTCTTC
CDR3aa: CASKRAGGYNEQFF

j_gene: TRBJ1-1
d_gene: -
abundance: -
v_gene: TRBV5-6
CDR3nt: TGTGCCAGCAGCCGACCTGGACAGAACACTGAAGCTTTCTTT
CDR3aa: CASSRPGQNTEAFF

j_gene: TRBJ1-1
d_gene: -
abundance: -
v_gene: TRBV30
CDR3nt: TGTGCCTGGAGACAGGACCTTAACACTGAAGCTTTCTTT
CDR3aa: CAWRQDLNTEAFF

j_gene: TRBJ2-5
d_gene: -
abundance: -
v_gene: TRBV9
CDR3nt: TGTGCCAGCAGCGAGGGAGGGGGGGGCGGAAAGACCCAGTACTTC
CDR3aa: CASSEGGGGGKTQYF

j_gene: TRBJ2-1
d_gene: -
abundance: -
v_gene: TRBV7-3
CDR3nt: TGTGCCAGCAGCCCCGACACCGTCGGTGAGCAGTTCTTC
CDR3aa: CASSPDTVGEQFF

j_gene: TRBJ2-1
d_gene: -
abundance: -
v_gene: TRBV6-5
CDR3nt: TGTGCCAGCAGTCCAATAGACTTCAATGAGCAGTTCTTC
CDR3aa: CASSPIDFNEQFF

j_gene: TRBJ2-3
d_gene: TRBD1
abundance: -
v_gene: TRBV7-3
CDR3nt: TGTGCCAGCAGCCTCCGGACAGGGACAGATACGCAGTATTTT
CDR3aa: CASSLRTGTDTQYF

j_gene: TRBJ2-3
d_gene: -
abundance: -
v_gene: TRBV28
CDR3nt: TGTGCCAGCAGTTTAGGTTTACAAGATACGCAGTATTTT
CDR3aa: CASSLGLQDTQYF

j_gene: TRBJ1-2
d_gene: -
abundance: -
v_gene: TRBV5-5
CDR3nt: TGTGCCAGCACCCCCGCAGTGGGGGCTGGCTACACCTTC
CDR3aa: CASTPAVGAGYTF

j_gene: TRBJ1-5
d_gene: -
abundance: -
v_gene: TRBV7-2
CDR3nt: TGTGCCAGCAGCTTAGGGTCAGCGAGCAATCAGCCCCAGCATTTT
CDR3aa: CASSLGSASNQPQHF

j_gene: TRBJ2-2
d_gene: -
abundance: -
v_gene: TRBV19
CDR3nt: TGTGCCAGTAGTATCGGGAACACCGGGGAGCTGTTTTTT
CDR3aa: CASSIGNTGELFF

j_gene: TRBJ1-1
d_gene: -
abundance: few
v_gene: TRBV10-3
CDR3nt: TGTGCCATCAGTGCGGAGCGGGCTACCAACACTGAAGCTTTCTTT
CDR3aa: CAISAERATNTEAFF

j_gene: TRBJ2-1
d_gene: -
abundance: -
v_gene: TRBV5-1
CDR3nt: TGCGCCAGCAGCCGAGGGGGCAATGAGCAGTTCTTC
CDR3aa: CASSRGGNEQFF

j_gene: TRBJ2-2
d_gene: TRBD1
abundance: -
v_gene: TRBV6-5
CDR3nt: TGTGCCAGCAGTTCCGGGACAGTTCTCACCGGGGAGCTGTTTTTT
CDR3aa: CASSSGTVLTGELFF

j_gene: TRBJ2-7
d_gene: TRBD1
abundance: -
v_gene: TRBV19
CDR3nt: TGTGCCACCAGCAGGGACAGGTCCTACGAGCAGTACTTC
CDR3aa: CATSRDRSYEQYF

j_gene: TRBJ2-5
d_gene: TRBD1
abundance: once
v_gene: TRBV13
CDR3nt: TGTGCCAGCAGGGACAGGGTCGACGAGACCCAGTACTTC
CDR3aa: CASRDRVDETQYF

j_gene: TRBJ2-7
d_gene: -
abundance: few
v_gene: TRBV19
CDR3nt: TGTGCCAGTAGTGCTACAGGGTTAGCGAACTACGAGCAGTACTTC
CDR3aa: CASSATGLANYEQYF

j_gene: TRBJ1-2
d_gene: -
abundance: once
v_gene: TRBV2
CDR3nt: TGTGCCAGCAGTGAGTGGCGGGGAGCTAACTATGGCTACACCTTC
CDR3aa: CASSEWRGANYGYTF

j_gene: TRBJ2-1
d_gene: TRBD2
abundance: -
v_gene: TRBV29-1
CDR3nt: TGCAGCGTTGGCCGGACTAGCGCCAATGAGCAGTTCTTC
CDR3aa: CSVGRTSANEQFF

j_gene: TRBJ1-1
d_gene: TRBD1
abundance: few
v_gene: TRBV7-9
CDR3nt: TGTTCCATAAGGGCGGGACAGCTTGAAGCTTTCTTT
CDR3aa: CSIRAGQLEAFF

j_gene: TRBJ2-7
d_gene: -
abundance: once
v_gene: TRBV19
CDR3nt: TGTGCCAGTAGTCCGTTACCTAGCGACGCCGCCTACGAGCAGTACTTC
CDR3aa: CASSPLPSDAAYEQYF

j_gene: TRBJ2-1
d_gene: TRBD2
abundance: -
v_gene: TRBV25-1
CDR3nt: TGTGCCAGCAGTGAAGCGGGAGGAGGAAATGAGCAGTTCTTC
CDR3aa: CASSEAGGGNEQFF

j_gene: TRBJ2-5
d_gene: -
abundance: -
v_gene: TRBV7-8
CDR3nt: TGTGCCAGCAGCTTACAGGAGACCCAGTACTTC
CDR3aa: CASSLQETQYF